The clone carrying this TCR beta chain was observed once. V was shortened by 8 bases and J by 0 bases, with 6 bases between the two germline ends. The CDR3 runs 12 residues. CDR1 is MNHNY and CDR2 is SVGAGI in the germline V gene (reference sequence). The assay was immunoSEQ multiplex PCR, and TCRdb's table has in-frame clones only and misses some. The table shows 250,000 to 350,000 clones, with about 87% occurring only once. Two negative PCRs, clearance, or symptom resolution were required of recovered Cohort 3 donors. The data were taken from a study of blood T cell repertoires in COVID-19. This sequence was found in a woman in her fifties or sixties who had recovered from COVID-19. The chain carries TRBV6-6 and TRBJ2-3; D unclear. The sample was PBMCs or T cells enriched from blood (not recorded which). The CDR3 DNA reads as TGTGCCAGCGGAGACAGCACAGATACGCAGTATTTT. It is translated as CASGDSTDTQYF.